The clone carrying this T cell receptor beta chain was detected only a few times. What it binds is unknown. These data come from a study of OX40 agonist ivuxolimab in advanced cancers. For the study at large: Patients enrolled in dose escalation were diagnosed with hepatocellular carcinoma, melanoma, renal cell or head and neck cancer. Prior anti-PD-1, anti-PD-L1 or anti-CTLA-4 therapy did not bar entry, and approximately 40% had some.

Patients were ruled out by autoimmune disease history or systemic immunosuppression. Per the germline V gene, CDR1 is SNHLY and CDR2 is FYNNEI. The V gene end was trimmed by 2 bases and the J gene end by 7 bases; junction bases not matched to a gene: 9. The CDR3 loop spans 16 amino acids. Points from the study as a whole: Among the nonresponders, some also had low normalized T-cell clonal expansion.

Profiled with immunoSEQ multiplex PCR; TCRdb holds only in-frame clones, not every one. This table has 25,000 to 35,000 clones, 84% appearing once. This TCR came from an adult with an advanced solid tumor such as melanoma, head and neck, liver or kidney cancer. The rearrangement joins TRBV2 to TRBJ2-3; TRBD2 matches 10 bases. Sequences were derived from CD4+ or CD8+ T cells sorted from blood, sampled in a trial of the OX40 agonist ivuxolimab. DNA for the CDR3: TGTGCCAGCAGTGAAACGGTAGCGGGAGGTAGGAATACGCAGTATTTT. Its protein product is CASSETVAGGRNTQYF.